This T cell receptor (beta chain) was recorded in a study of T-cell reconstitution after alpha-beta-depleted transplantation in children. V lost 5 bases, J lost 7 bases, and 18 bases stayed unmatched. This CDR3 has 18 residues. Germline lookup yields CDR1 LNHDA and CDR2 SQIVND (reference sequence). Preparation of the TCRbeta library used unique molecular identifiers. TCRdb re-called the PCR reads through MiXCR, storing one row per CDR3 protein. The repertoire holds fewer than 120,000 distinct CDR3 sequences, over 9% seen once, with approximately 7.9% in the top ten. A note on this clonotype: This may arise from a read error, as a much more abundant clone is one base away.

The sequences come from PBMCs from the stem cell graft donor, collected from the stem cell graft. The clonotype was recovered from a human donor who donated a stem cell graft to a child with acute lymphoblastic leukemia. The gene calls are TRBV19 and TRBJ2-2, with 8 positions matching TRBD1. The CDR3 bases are TGTGCCAGTAGTCTCTCCGATCGCCAGGGGGCAAGGGGCGGGGAGCTGTTTTTT. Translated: CASSLSDRQGARGGELFF.